This T cell receptor beta chain stems from a study of T cell responses to AZD1222 COVID-19 vaccine. Study-wide points: Targeting of unmutated variant regions was reportedly seen in nearly half of spike-specific TCRs. The span of vaccine-associated CD4 TCRs extended across spike, with dominance at 160-218 and 743-854. At study baseline, merely five or six AZD1222 recipients were seropositive. Clonal diversity may have been underestimated, and the donors were mostly white British, with more females than males.

On this clone: No antigen is known for it.

Trimming took 6 bases from V and 0 from J, leaving 17 bases between them. The CDR3 covers 16 residues. From germline, CDR1 is SGHVS and CDR2 FNYEAQ. Repertoires were generated with immunoSEQ multiplex PCR, while TCRdb's copy carries only in-frame clones and drops some. The sample contains roughly 130,000 clones, 70% to 90% of which appear only once. The material was peripheral blood, obtained on day 0 of AZD1222 vaccination. The rearrangement joins TRBV7-6 to TRBJ1-1; D ambiguous. The clonotype comes from an adult in good health. CDR3 bases: TGTGCCAGCAGAGCTTCCCCCCGCGGATTGAACACTGAAGCTTTCTTT. Residues: CASRASPRGLNTEAFF.